This TCR beta chain was recovered during a study of PD-1 blockade in classical Hodgkin lymphoma (dated by TCRdb to 2018 to 2020). Broadly, across the study: Nivolumab dosing was 3 mg/kg intravenously every 2 weeks, continuing until either disease progression or unacceptable toxicity. A peripheral blood immune signature of response to PD-1 blockade in classical Hodgkin lymphoma was defined using TCR beta sequencing and CyTOF. The study at large found these results: Only a single clinical trial cohort was studied, and what caused the repertoire differences, possibly disease activity or prior therapy, remained undefined. By C4D1, a significant rise was seen in CD4+ TCR diversity but not in CD8+ TCR diversity (p=0.0027 vs p=0.16), and the rise was most apparent among complete responders (p=0.02). Baseline TCR diversity was reported to be lower in newly diagnosed patients than in healthy donors and to be lower still in relapsed/refractory patients. Baseline diversity similar to that of newly diagnosed patients was observed in trial patients achieving complete response, whereas significantly lower diversity was observed in partial responders and progressors. Lower diversity was observed in patients in whom nivolumab was started less than 1 year after ASCT, and these patients were excluded from later analyses so that confounding by immune reconstitution would be avoided.

A note on this clone: Its specific antigen is unknown. Base-call qualities are not available, and no considerably larger clone is one nucleotide away.

Genomic DNA was extracted with the Qiagen DNeasy kit from unsorted PBMCs and from negatively selected CD4+ and CD8+ fractions. TCR beta CDR3 regions were subjected to amplification by immunoSEQ multiplex PCR with primers that anneal to V and J segments. A synthetic immune receptor repertoire was used to minimize amplification bias, and remaining bias was computationally removed after sequencing. In the original analysis: Custom Python scripts were used to quantify repertoire diversity as the Shannon entropy index. Unsorted, CD4+ and CD8+ repertoires were examined separately, except in combined analyses, for which CD4+ and CD8+ sequences were merged in silico. A clone was considered expanded if an increase in frequency of at least 2-fold after treatment relative to C1D1 was found, and a pseudocount of 0.5 was applied to clones undetected at baseline. Singleton clones were defined as clones with 0 or 1 copy at C1D1, and non-singleton clones were defined as clones with 2 or more copies. Clones expanded in unsorted samples were assigned a CD4+, CD8+ or unknown annotation through matching of protein sequences in sorted samples from the same patient. Wilcoxon tests on paired samples were used to test changes in diversity from C1D1 to C4D1. As stored in TCRdb, this immuneACCESS dataset retains in-frame rearrangements with V and J assigned. A fraction of the clones does not appear; measured against another copy, unresolved V genes explain less than half of the discrepancy, and the remainder lacks a known reason. The V and J calls and clone size were taken over from that table, and D and trimming were inferred from the DNA. This sample is represented by tens of thousands of clones; 78% of them were singletons. The top ten hold 9.4% of the sample.

The CDR3 numbers 14 residues from cysteine through phenylalanine. The CDR3 DNA has 42 bases and is translated from base 1. The V end gives up 1 base and the J end 8 bases, leaving 7 bases in the junction not matched to a gene. The germline V gene encodes CDR1 SNHLY and CDR2 FYNNEI. The sample's time point label, in plain terms: cycle 4 day 1 (C4D1), after 5 to 7 weeks of nivolumab. All trial patients had relapsed after autologous stem cell transplantation, with cohorts A, B and C differing in prior brentuximab vedotin exposure. A total of approximately 51 patients with relapsed/refractory classical Hodgkin lymphoma made up the trial cohort, and each patient's best overall response was complete response, partial response or progressive disease. In the multi-cohort phase II CheckMate 205 trial, trial patients received single-agent nivolumab. An independent review committee assessed best overall response by applying the 2007 International Working Group response criteria. PBMCs from the trial were collected at three points: immediately before nivolumab initiation (C1D1), and during therapy at cycle 2 day 1 and cycle 4 day 1. Peripheral blood was collected in 8 mL Vacutainer Cell Preparation Tubes, from which PBMCs were isolated by centrifugation and then cryopreserved.

The source material was peripheral blood mononuclear cells (PBMCs), sampled before the fourth cycle of nivolumab. The rearranged chain carries TRBV2 and TRBJ1-2; 7 central nucleotides agree with TRBD1. This TCR was recovered from a human donor with classical Hodgkin lymphoma. Here is the DNA: TGTGCCAGCAGTGAAGAAAGAACAGGGGACGGCTACACCTTC. This gives the protein CASSEERTGDGYTF.